A single sample gave rise to the 27 T cell receptor beta chains below, sequenced in a study of shared clonotypes between healthy human individuals. The data were produced by immunoSEQ multiplex PCR, yet TCRdb's version contains in-frame clones alone and is incomplete. The data contain about 110,000 clones, 55% to 80% of them singletons. Sequencing was performed on memory CD8+ T cells sorted from blood. Subset defined: CD45RO+ cells pooled with CCR7-negative TemRA cells. The receptor source for this set is a woman aged 30 to 39 in good health.

For the CDR3, the DNA is TGTGCCAGTAGTTTCGCGGTGAGGGGAAGCTACGAGCAGTACTTC. Protein sequence: CASSFAVRGSYEQYF. V is TRBV19 and J is TRBJ2-7, with D possibly called TRBD1 or TRBD2 (5 bases each). Germline lookup yields CDR1 LNHDA and CDR2 SQIVND (reference sequence). V lost 5 bases and J 3 bases, leaving 17 bases between the germline ends. CDR3 length: 15 residues.

This chain links TRBV7-9 with TRBJ2-7; perhaps TRBD2 as D (6 bases). CDR3 length equals 14 residues. The germline CDR1 and CDR2 sequences are SEHNR and FQNEAQ (reference sequence). The ends were cut back, 5 bases at V and 2 bases at J, with 13 bases in the middle. CDR3 residues: CASSHRERPYEQYF. DNA of the CDR3: TGTGCCAGCAGCCACCGGGAGCGACCCTACGAGCAGTACTTC.

With respect to this clone: A far larger clone lies a single base away; this is likely a read error. The chain joins TRBV11-2 to TRBJ2-1; D is undetermined. CDR3 size: 14 residues. Germline assignment: CDR1 SGHAT and CDR2 FQNNGV. Trimming stripped 5 bases from V and 9 bases from J, with 17 bases between. CDR3 DNA sequence: TGTGCCAGCAGCCAAGGAGACGAGTCGGCTGAGCAGTTCTTC. Its protein product is CASSQGDESAEQFF.

The chain links TRBV10-2 to TRBJ1-2; 7 nucleotides match TRBD1. The CDR3 has 13 residues. Germline CDR1 is WSHSY and CDR2 is SAAADI. The V gene end was trimmed by 7 bases and the J gene end by 6 bases; junction bases not matched to a gene: 8. The CDR3 is CASMDAQGDGYTF. CDR3 DNA: TGCGCCAGCATGGATGCGCAGGGGGATGGCTACACCTTC.

The chain uses TRBV7-5 and TRBJ2-7; the table's TRBD1 call for D was not verified on the DNA. TRBV7-5 is marked as a pseudogene. The CDR3 extends over 15 amino acids. This chain's CDR3 is CVRSLPANRPYEQYF. The CDR3, as DNA: TGTGTCAGAAGCTTACCGGCGAACAGGCCCTACGAGCAGTACTTC.

The rearrangement links TRBV7-3 to TRBJ1-2; D call uncertain. The CDR3 is 13 amino acids. V gave up 4 bases and J gave up 4 bases, with 10 bases separating them. Looked up from germline, CDR1 is SGHTA and CDR2 is FQGTGA. The CDR3 protein is CASSSSGGYGYTF. Written as DNA, the CDR3 is TGTGCCAGCAGCTCCTCCGGAGGCTATGGCTACACCTTC.

The rearrangement uses TRBV28 and TRBJ2-7, with D tentatively TRBD1 (6 bases). Between the trimmed V and J ends, which lost 6 bases and 2 bases, there was a span of 20 bases. The CDR3 spans 16 residues. The germline V gene encodes CDR1 MDHEN and CDR2 SYDVKM. The CDR3 DNA reads TGTGCCAGCAGCCCTAATGCCCCCAGGGGCACCTACGAGCAGTACTTC. Translated: CASSPNAPRGTYEQYF. Using reference TRBV28 and TRBJ2-7 for the parts outside the CDR3, the full variable domain is DVKVTQSSRYLVKRTGEKVFLECVQDMDHENMFWYRQDPGLGLRLIYFSYDVKMKEKGDIPEGYSVSREKKERFSLILESASTNQTSMYLCASSPNAPRGTYEQYFGPGTRLTVT.

This clone showed up many times. The V and J genes are TRBV4-1 and TRBJ2-1; 9 bases line up with TRBD2. With V trimmed by 4 bases and J by 4 bases, 14 bases remained unmatched. The CDR3 covers 18 residues. CDR1 is MGHRA and CDR2 is YSYEKL in the germline V gene. The CDR3 is CASSRLAGEGQFYNEQFF. The CDR3 bases are TGCGCCAGCAGCCGATTAGCGGGAGAAGGCCAATTTTACAATGAGCAGTTCTTC.

This chain links TRBV9 with TRBJ1-1, with D unresolved. There are 13 residues in the CDR3. Trimming left V 0 bases short and J 4 bases short, with 7 bases between. CDR1 is SGDLS, CDR2 YYNGEE, per germline. CDR3 residues: CASSVVGSTEAFF. For the CDR3, the DNA is TGTGCCAGCAGCGTAGTAGGGAGCACTGAAGCTTTCTTT.

V usage is TRBV6-4 and J usage is TRBJ2-1; weak D call: TRBD2 (5 bases). The CDR3 covers 14 residues. Germline CDR1 and CDR2: MRHNA and SNTAGT. V dropped 0 bases and J dropped 5 bases, with 8 bases sitting between them. The CDR3 reads CASSDSNGNNEQFF. In DNA form, the CDR3 reads TGTGCCAGCAGTGACTCGAACGGGAACAATGAGCAGTTCTTC.

This clone was detected ten times or more. The same CDR3 also results from other DNA sequences found in this sample. The CDR3 protein is CASSPRGGSRYNEQFF. CDR3 in DNA: TGTGCCAGCAGCCCCCGCGGAGGTAGTCGTTACAATGAGCAGTTCTTC. V is TRBV7-9 and J is TRBJ2-1; D may be TRBD2 (5 bases). CDR3 size: 16 residues. Trimming removed 5 bases from V and 4 bases from J, with 18 bases in between. CDR1 SEHNR and CDR2 FQNEAQ come from the germline V gene (reference sequence).

J is TRBJ2-5 and V is TRBV6-1, with unresolved D. Per germline, CDR1 MNHNS and CDR2 SASEGT. CDR3 size: 12 residues. Trimming removed 2 bases at V and 4 bases at J, with 5 bases between. CDR3 in amino acids: CASSETRETQYF. The DNA of the CDR3 is TGTGCCAGCAGTGAAACGAGAGAGACCCAGTACTTC.

This rearrangement joins TRBV6-4 to TRBJ2-7; 12 bases fit TRBD1. The CDR3 totals 16 residues. Germline CDR1 is MRHNA and CDR2 is SNTAGT. V shed 6 bases and J 4 bases; nucleotides not matched to a gene: 10. CDR3 in DNA: TGTGCCAGCAGCCCACTACCGGGACAGGGGGCGTACGAGCAGTACTTC. Translated: CASSPLPGQGAYEQYF.

The chain is built from TRBV28 and TRBJ1-5; 11 bases line up with TRBD1. Germline CDR1 and CDR2: MDHEN and SYDVKM. This CDR3 contains 15 residues. Trimming removed 0 bases from V and 5 bases from J; junction bases left unmatched: 0. This chain's CDR3 is CASSLWDRGHQPQHF. The DNA of the CDR3 is TGTGCCAGCAGTTTATGGGACAGGGGGCATCAGCCCCAGCATTTT.

This chain uses TRBV19 with TRBJ1-1; D gene ambiguous. This CDR3 region has 14 residues. Per the germline V gene, CDR1 is LNHDA and CDR2 is SQIVND (reference sequence). With 2 bases removed from V and 2 bases from J, the gap between germline ends came to 9 bases. This CDR3 reads CASSIWGGNTEAFF. CDR3 sequence (DNA): TGTGCCAGTAGTATATGGGGAGGCAACACTGAAGCTTTCTTT.

The rearrangement uses TRBV27 and TRBJ1-4; TRBD1 matches at 7 bases. The CDR3 totals 13 residues. With V trimmed by 5 bases and J by 6 bases, 3 bases remained unmatched. Germline lookup yields CDR1 MNHEY and CDR2 SMNVEV (reference sequence). CDR3 protein: CASSAQGDEKLFF. CDR3 bases: TGTGCCAGCAGTGCTCAGGGGGATGAAAAACTGTTTTTT.

CDR3 in amino acids: CASSLARTENTEAFF. CDR3 nucleotides: TGTGCCAGCAGCTTAGCCAGGACAGAGAACACTGAAGCTTTCTTT. The chain links TRBV7-9 to TRBJ1-1; D may be TRBD1 (6 bases). Germline CDR1 SEHNR, CDR2 FQNEAQ (reference sequence). CDR3 size: 15 residues. The V and J ends lost 0 bases and 1 base respectively, with 9 bases between them.

The chain couples TRBV10-2 to TRBJ1-3; 8 nucleotides line up with TRBD1. V lost 8 bases to trimming and J lost 7 bases; unmatched junction nucleotides: 7. The CDR3 extends over 13 amino acids. Germline CDR1 WSHSY, CDR2 SAAADI. The CDR3 bases are TGCGCCAGCGGACAGGGAGGTTGGAACACCATATATTTT. The encoded protein is CASGQGGWNTIYF.

The chain is built from TRBV5-1 and TRBJ1-3; a possible D gene is TRBD1 (6 bases). Germline V gene lookup returns CDR1 SGHRS and CDR2 YFSETQ. CDR3 length: 15 amino acids. V lost 2 bases, J lost 0 bases, and 9 bases lay in between. In DNA, the CDR3 is TGCGCCAGCAGCTTACAGGGTTCCTCTGGAAACACCATATATTTT. As protein: CASSLQGSSGNTIYF.

This chain uses TRBV6-6 with TRBJ1-2, with D perhaps TRBD1 (6 bases). V was shortened by 6 bases and J by 3 bases, with 17 bases between the two germline ends. This CDR3 spans 15 amino acids. Germline V gene sequence: CDR1 MNHNY, CDR2 SVGAGI (reference sequence). Here the CDR3 reads CASRPPTGRDYGYTF. The CDR3 bases are TGTGCCAGCAGACCACCTACAGGGAGGGACTATGGCTACACCTTC.

The V and J genes are TRBV25-1 and TRBJ1-4, with 8 bases fitting TRBD1. Trimming at V came to 2 bases and at J to 8 bases, leaving 10 bases not matched to a gene. The CDR3 has 16 amino acids. The germline V gene encodes CDR1 MGHDK and CDR2 SYGVNS. Here the CDR3 DNA reads TGTGCCAGCAGTGAAAGCCAGGGGGCTGACGGAGAAAAACTGTTTTTT. Translating gives CASSESQGADGEKLFF.

The chain has TRBV5-6 and TRBJ1-1; D is uncertain. The CDR3 covers 15 residues. V shed 0 bases and J shed 0 bases, with 9 bases lying between them. Germline CDR1 is SGHDT and CDR2 is YYEEEE. For the CDR3, the DNA is TGTGCCAGCAGCTTGGGCCGACTCATGAACACTGAAGCTTTCTTT. Translation gives CASSLGRLMNTEAFF.

The rearrangement joins TRBV5-1 to TRBJ1-2; the D gene is possibly TRBD1 (5 bases). V shed 4 bases and J shed 3 bases, with 10 bases lying between them. The germline V gene encodes CDR1 SGHRS and CDR2 YFSETQ. CDR3 length: 13 residues. DNA of the CDR3: TGCGCCAGCAGCCCCGGGGCGGACTATGGCTACACCTTC. Translating gives CASSPGADYGYTF. Complete variable domain (other parts from reference TRBV5-1 and TRBJ1-2): KAGVTQTPRYLIKTRGQQVTLSCSPISGHRSVSWYQQTPGQGLQFLFEYFSETQRNKGNFPGRFSGRQFSNSRSEMNVSTLELGDSALYLCASSPGADYGYTFGSGTRLTVV.

Only a few counts were recorded for this clone. The chain uses TRBV7-9 and TRBJ1-4; possible D gene TRBD1, 5 bases. The CDR3 is 16 residues long. Trimming shortened V by 2 bases and J by 5 bases, and 15 bases separated the two germline ends. The germline V gene has CDR1 SEHNR and CDR2 FQNEAQ (reference sequence). CDR3 loop: CASSLKSMGGNEKLFF. CDR3 nucleotide sequence: TGTGCCAGCAGCTTAAAGTCCATGGGGGGGAATGAAAAACTGTTTTTT.

This clone was found many times. The gene calls are TRBV27 and TRBJ2-1; TRBD2 is a possible D gene (5 bases). There are 13 residues in the CDR3. CDR1 MNHEY and CDR2 SMNVEV come from the germline V gene (reference sequence). Trimming took off 6 bases at V and 10 bases at J, with 16 bases between the two ends. CDR3 bases: TGTGCCAGCAGAAGGTCCGCTGAGGGCGAGCAGTTCTTC. Protein sequence: CASRRSAEGEQFF.

The rearrangement links TRBV6-6 to TRBJ1-1; tentative D call: TRBD1 (5 bases). The V and J ends lost 5 bases and 6 bases respectively, with 13 bases between them. The CDR3 has 13 amino acids. Germline loops: CDR1 MNHNY, CDR2 SVGAGI (reference sequence). The DNA of the CDR3 is TGTGCCAGCAGTCCAGGGTTAGGGCCTGAAGCTTTCTTT. It specifies CASSPGLGPEAFF.

Details on this clone: Other nucleotide sequences from this sample produce the same CDR3. The J gene is TRBJ2-7, the V gene TRBV2, with D possibly matching TRBD1 (6 bases). This CDR3 region has 12 residues. Looked up from germline, CDR1 is SNHLY and CDR2 is FYNNEI. The V end was cut by 7 bases, the J end by 3 bases, with 10 bases between. The CDR3: CASKGVSYEQYF. Written as DNA, the CDR3 is TGTGCCAGCAAGGGGGTCAGCTACGAGCAGTACTTC.